This TCR beta chain is from a study of T cell responses to AZD1222 COVID-19 vaccine. CDR3 length: 15 residues. Germline-derived CDR1 and CDR2 are LNHDA and SQIVND (reference sequence). V was pared by 6 bases and J by 0 bases, with 14 bases between. Measured with immunoSEQ multiplex PCR; TCRdb has only the in-frame clones, and not every one. The sample carries approximately 90,000 clones, around 90% recorded once. The clonotype originates from an adult in good health. This sample comprised peripheral blood, obtained on day 0 of AZD1222 vaccination. The V gene is TRBV19, the J gene TRBJ1-2, with TRBD1 as a possible D gene (5 bases). CDR3 residues: CASRPGAAANYGYTF. As DNA, the CDR3 is TGTGCCAGTAGACCCGGGGCGGCTGCTAACTATGGCTACACCTTC.